This is a list of T cell receptor beta chains from one sample in a study of control samples from healthy donors and cancer patients. TCRdb's copy holds only in-frame clones and misses some; the assay was immunoSEQ multiplex PCR. There are just over 80,000 clones in the sample; about 94% occur only once, and around 4.7% lies in the top ten. The sequenced material came from blood. The receptors here all came from a woman aged 18 to 35 in good health. CDR3s include the opening cysteine and the closing phenylalanine or tryptophan. A D gene is named only where the DNA matches it firmly. Size tells how often a clone was seen (once, few, many) or the class of an expanded clone, and some rows leave it out.

j_call v_call clone_size d_call cdr3_aa cdr3_nt
TRBJ2-4 TRBV29-1 once - CSAEEFGIQYF TGCAGCGCCGAGGAATTCGGCATTCAGTACTTC
TRBJ2-7 TRBV11-3 - TRBD1 CASSFGTAKDEQYF TGTGCCAGCAGCTTCGGGACAGCAAAGGACGAGCAGTACTTC
TRBJ1-2 TRBV7-2 once TRBD1 CASSLTGEVHYGYTF TGTGCCAGCAGTTTAACAGGGGAAGTGCACTATGGCTACACCTTC
TRBJ1-4 TRBV12-3/TRBV12-4 - - CASKGRTNEKLFF TGTGCCAGCAAGGGGCGCACTAATGAAAAACTGTTTTTT
TRBJ2-7 TRBV2 - TRBD1 CASSVGQGAGEQYF TGTGCCAGCAGTGTGGGGCAGGGGGCGGGCGAGCAGTACTTC
TRBJ1-2 TRBV5-4 - - CASSLEVVGYYGYTF TGTGCCAGCAGCTTGGAGGTTGTGGGGTACTATGGCTACACCTTC
TRBJ1-1 TRBV7-9 once - CASSLQGAEVPAFF TGTGCCAGCAGCTTACAAGGGGCGGAAGTTCCAGCTTTCTTT
TRBJ1-4 TRBV7-8 - - CASTRGGGLGEKLFF TGTGCCAGCACCAGAGGGGGAGGGCTAGGGGAAAAACTGTTTTTT
TRBJ2-7 TRBV7-9 - - CASRQDSYEQYF TGTGCCAGCAGACAAGACAGTTACGAGCAGTACTTC
TRBJ2-6 TRBV7-2 - - CASSLWTGALAGANVLTF TGTGCCAGCAGCTTATGGACGGGGGCGCTTGCTGGGGCCAACGTCCTGACTTTC
TRBJ2-3 TRBV28 - TRBD1 CASSQLQGQLNTDTQYF TGTGCCAGCAGCCAACTCCAGGGACAGCTCAACACAGATACGCAGTATTTT
TRBJ2-7 TRBV27 - TRBD2 CASRAPGGVAYEQYF TGTGCCAGCAGGGCCCCGGGGGGGGTGGCCTACGAGCAGTACTTC
TRBJ1-2 TRBV6-5 - - CARQTNSGGYTF TGTGCCAGACAGACAAACTCGGGTGGCTACACCTTC
TRBJ2-7 TRBV2 - TRBD2 CASSEASGSYEQYF TGTGCCAGCAGTGAAGCTAGCGGGAGCTACGAGCAGTACTTC
TRBJ1-3 TRBV2 - - CASTRTATGNTIYF TGTGCCAGCACCCGGACAGCAACTGGAAACACCATATATTTT
TRBJ2-3 TRBV6-5 - TRBD2 CASRHRTSKSNTQYF TGTGCCAGCAGACACAGGACTAGTAAATCGAATACGCAGTATTTT
TRBJ1-3 TRBV27 - - CASSLSRLGNTIYF TGTGCCAGCAGTTTATCCCGGCTTGGAAACACCATATATTTT
TRBJ2-3 TRBV12-3/TRBV12-4 - - CASSPQYF TGTGCCAGCAGCCCCCAGTATTTT
TRBJ2-7 TRBV10-2 - - CASSESVLHYYYEQYF TGCGCCAGCAGTGAGTCTGTACTCCACTACTACTACGAGCAGTACTTC
TRBJ1-1 TRBV10-3 - - CAISELTEAFF TGTGCCATCAGTGAGTTAACTGAAGCTTTCTTT
TRBJ1-1 TRBV6-5 - - CASSYSTGTEAFF TGTGCCAGCAGTTACTCCACCGGCACTGAAGCTTTCTTT
TRBJ1-6 TRBV4-2 once - CASSQDQDMPGGSLHF TGTGCCAGCAGCCAAGATCAGGACATGCCGGGGGGGTCCCTCCACTTT
TRBJ2-3 TRBV9 - TRBD2 CATPPLRGGASTDTQYF TGTGCCACCCCCCCCTTACGGGGGGGGGCTAGCACAGATACGCAGTATTTT
TRBJ1-1 TRBV28 - - CASSETRGEGTEAFF TGTGCCAGCAGTGAAACCAGGGGTGAAGGCACTGAAGCTTTCTTT
TRBJ2-1 TRBV5-1 - - CASSGEYNEQFF TGCGCCAGCAGCGGGGAGTACAATGAGCAGTTCTTC
TRBJ2-7 TRBV28 - TRBD1 CASSTRDRGPYEQYF TGTGCCAGCAGTACCCGGGACAGGGGCCCCTACGAGCAGTACTTC
TRBJ2-3 TRBV10-2 - - CASRLTYSTDTQYF TGCGCCAGCAGACTGACCTATAGCACAGATACGCAGTATTTT
TRBJ2-1 TRBV10-3 - - CAISEQGDEQFF TGTGCCATCAGTGAACAGGGTGATGAGCAGTTCTTC
TRBJ2-7 TRBV6-5 once - CASSYDGASTLYEQYF TGTGCCAGCAGTTACGACGGCGCCTCCACCCTCTACGAGCAGTACTTC
TRBJ2-5 TRBV19 - TRBD2 CATKVQGLAPFETQYF TGTGCCACTAAGGTCCAGGGACTAGCGCCTTTTGAGACCCAGTACTTC
TRBJ2-7 TRBV28 - - CASSSPGQSSYEQYF TGTGCCAGCAGTTCCCCGGGACAAAGCTCCTACGAGCAGTACTTC
TRBJ1-2 TRBV14 - - CASSPGGANYGYTF TGTGCCAGCAGCCCTGGGGGGGCCAACTATGGCTACACCTTC
TRBJ1-6 TRBV27 - TRBD1 CASATLRDRVGSPLHF TGTGCCAGCGCTACACTCCGGGACAGGGTGGGTTCACCCCTCCACTTT
TRBJ1-6 TRBV4-1 - - CASSHPRRGRVLSGNSPLHF TGCGCCAGCAGCCATCCCCGGCGGGGGCGAGTTCTCTCGGGTAATTCACCCCTCCACTTT
TRBJ2-7 TRBV7-2 - TRBD1 CASSLGTGGSYEQYF TGTGCCAGCAGCTTAGGGACAGGGGGCTCCTACGAGCAGTACTTC
TRBJ1-3 TRBV9 - TRBD1 CASSMRTGVGSGNTIYF TGTGCCAGCAGCATGCGGACAGGGGTCGGCTCTGGAAACACCATATATTTT
TRBJ2-7 TRBV28 - - CASSFPLAYEQYF TGTGCCAGCAGTTTTCCTCTAGCCTACGAGCAGTACTTC
TRBJ2-3 TRBV2 - - CASRVPEDRRATDTQYF TGTGCCAGCAGGGTACCCGAAGACAGGAGGGCGACAGATACGCAGTATTTT
TRBJ1-3 TRBV7-6 - - CASSTTLYQSTIYF TGTGCCAGCAGCACGACTCTATACCAATCCACCATATATTTT
TRBJ2-5 TRBV19 - - CASSISGKRGETQYF TGTGCCAGTAGTATATCGGGGAAACGGGGGGAGACCCAGTACTTC
TRBJ1-6 TRBV5-4 - - CASSFRGPNSPLHF TGTGCCAGCAGCTTCCGGGGGCCAAATTCACCCCTCCACTTT
TRBJ2-7 TRBV18 - - CASSAGLGGLSYEQYF TGTGCCAGCTCGGCTGGACTGGGGGGGCTCTCCTACGAGCAGTACTTC
TRBJ2-5 TRBV24-1 - - CATSDPGPKETQYF TGTGCCACCAGTGACCCCGGACCCAAAGAGACCCAGTACTTC
TRBJ2-6 TRBV7-8 - - CASSLAAAGANVLTF TGTGCCAGCAGCTTAGCAGCAGCTGGGGCCAACGTCCTGACTTTC
TRBJ2-7 TRBV27 - TRBD2 CASSWTSGRFYEQYF TGTGCCAGCAGTTGGACTAGCGGGAGGTTCTACGAGCAGTACTTC
TRBJ2-1 TRBV28 - TRBD2 CASSPTSGRVNEQFF TGTGCCAGCAGTCCTACTAGCGGGAGGGTGAATGAGCAGTTCTTC
TRBJ2-5 TRBV7-8 - TRBD2 CASSRRLADQETQYF TGTGCCAGCAGTCGACGACTAGCGGACCAAGAGACCCAGTACTTC
TRBJ2-6 TRBV7-2 once TRBD1 CASSLEGQGASGANVLTF TGTGCCAGCAGCTTAGAGGGACAGGGGGCATCTGGGGCCAACGTCCTGACTTTC
TRBJ2-4 TRBV2 once - CASSERETPRVAKNIQYF TGTGCCAGCAGTGAACGGGAGACCCCCCGGGTAGCCAAAAACATTCAGTACTTC
TRBJ2-3 TRBV19 - - CASSTVRKARSDTQYF TGTGCCAGTAGTACCGTCCGCAAGGCTCGTTCGGATACGCAGTATTTT
TRBJ1-2 TRBV27 once - CASSPSGYSPYYTF TGTGCCAGCAGTCCTTCAGGTTATAGTCCTTACTACACCTTC
TRBJ2-3 TRBV19 - TRBD2 CASSTGTSGKTDTQYF TGTGCCAGTAGTACCGGGACTAGCGGGAAGACAGATACGCAGTATTTT
TRBJ1-3 TRBV7-9 - - CASSYLGVENTIYF TGTGCCAGCAGCTATCTCGGGGTTGAAAACACCATATATTTT
TRBJ2-2 TRBV5-1 - - CASSVRDKDTGELFF TGCGCCAGCAGCGTCCGGGACAAAGACACCGGGGAGCTGTTTTTT
TRBJ1-1 TRBV5-1 - - CASSLFAGGNTEAFF TGCGCCAGCAGCTTGTTCGCGGGTGGGAACACTGAAGCTTTCTTT
TRBJ2-5 TRBV5-4 once TRBD2 CASSPGPGGETQYF TGTGCCAGCAGCCCCGGACCGGGGGGGGAGACCCAGTACTTC
TRBJ1-1 TRBV4-2 - - CASSQEGTWGTEAFF TGTGCCAGCAGCCAGGAAGGGACGTGGGGGACTGAAGCTTTCTTT
TRBJ1-6 TRBV19 - TRBD1 CASSHPGQGNSPLHF TGTGCCAGTAGTCACCCGGGACAGGGCAATTCACCCCTCCACTTT
TRBJ1-1 TRBV28 - TRBD1 CASSYPTGATEAFF TGTGCCAGCAGCTACCCGACAGGGGCCACTGAAGCTTTCTTT